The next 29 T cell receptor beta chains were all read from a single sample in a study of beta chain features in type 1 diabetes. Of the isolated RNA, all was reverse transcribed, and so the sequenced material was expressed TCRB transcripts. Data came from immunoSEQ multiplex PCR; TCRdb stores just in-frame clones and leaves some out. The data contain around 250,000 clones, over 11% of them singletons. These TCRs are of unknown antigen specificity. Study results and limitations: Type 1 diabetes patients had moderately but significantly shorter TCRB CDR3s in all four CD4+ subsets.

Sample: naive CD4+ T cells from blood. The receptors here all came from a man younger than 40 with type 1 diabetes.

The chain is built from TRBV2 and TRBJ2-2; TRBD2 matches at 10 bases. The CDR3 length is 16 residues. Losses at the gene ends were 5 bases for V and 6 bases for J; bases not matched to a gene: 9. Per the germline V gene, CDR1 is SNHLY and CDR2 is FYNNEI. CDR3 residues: CASSLRLAGVAGELFF. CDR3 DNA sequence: TGTGCCAGCAGTCTTCGGCTAGCGGGAGTTGCCGGGGAGCTGTTTTTT.

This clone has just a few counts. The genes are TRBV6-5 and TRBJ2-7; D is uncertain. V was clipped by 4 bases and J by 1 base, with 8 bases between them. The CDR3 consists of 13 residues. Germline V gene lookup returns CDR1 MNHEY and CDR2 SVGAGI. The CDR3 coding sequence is TGTGCCAGCAGTTTCCAGGTATCCTACGAGCAGTACTTC. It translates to CASSFQVSYEQYF.

The CDR3 reads CASSRREGSSYEQYF. CDR3 nucleotides: TGTGCCAGCAGTCGCCGCGAGGGTAGCTCCTACGAGCAGTACTTC. V usage is TRBV6-5 and J usage is TRBJ2-7; TRBD2 might be the D (5 bases). Looked up from germline, CDR1 is MNHEY and CDR2 is SVGAGI. The CDR3 loop spans 15 amino acids. V was shortened by 5 bases and J by 0 bases, with 14 bases between the two germline ends.

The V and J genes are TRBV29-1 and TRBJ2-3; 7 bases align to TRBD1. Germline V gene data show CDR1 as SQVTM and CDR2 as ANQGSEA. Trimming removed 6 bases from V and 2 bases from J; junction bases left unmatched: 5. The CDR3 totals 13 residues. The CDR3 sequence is CSVPGQSTDTQYF. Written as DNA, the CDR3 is TGCAGCGTCCCGGGACAGTCCACAGATACGCAGTATTTT.

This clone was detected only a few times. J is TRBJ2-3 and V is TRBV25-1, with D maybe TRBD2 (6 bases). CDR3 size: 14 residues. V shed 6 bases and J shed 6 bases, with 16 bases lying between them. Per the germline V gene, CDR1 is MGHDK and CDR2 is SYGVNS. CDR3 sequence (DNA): TGTGCCAGCAGGGTCAGGGAGGTTTCGGATACGCAGTATTTT. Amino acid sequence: CASRVREVSDTQYF.

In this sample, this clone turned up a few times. The DNA for the CDR3 is TGTGCCAGCAGCTCCGGACAAAAAAGGACAGATACGCAGTATTTT. Protein product: CASSSGQKRTDTQYF. This chain links TRBV11-3 with TRBJ2-3, with D perhaps TRBD1 (5 bases). CDR1 is SGHNT and CDR2 is YENEEA in the germline V gene. Trimming took off 4 bases at V and 3 bases at J, with 14 bases between the two ends. The length of the CDR3 is 15 residues.

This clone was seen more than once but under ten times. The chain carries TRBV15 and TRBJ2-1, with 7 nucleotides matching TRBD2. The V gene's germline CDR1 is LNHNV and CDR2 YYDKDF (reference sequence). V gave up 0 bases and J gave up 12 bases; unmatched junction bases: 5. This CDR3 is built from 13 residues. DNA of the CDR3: TGTGCCACCAGCAGAGATATCAGCGGGGCGCAGTTCTTC. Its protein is CATSRDISGAQFF.

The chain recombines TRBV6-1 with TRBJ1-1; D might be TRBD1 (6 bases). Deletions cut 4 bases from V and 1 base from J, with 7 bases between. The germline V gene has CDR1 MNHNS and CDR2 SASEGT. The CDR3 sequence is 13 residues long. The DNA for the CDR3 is TGTGCCAGCAGTGTACAGGGGAACACTGAAGCTTTCTTT. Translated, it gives CASSVQGNTEAFF.

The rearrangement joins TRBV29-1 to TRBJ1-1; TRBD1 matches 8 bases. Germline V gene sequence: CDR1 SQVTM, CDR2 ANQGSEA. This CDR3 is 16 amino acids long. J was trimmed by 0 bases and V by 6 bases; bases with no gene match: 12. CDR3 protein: CSVRGQGKSMNTEAFF. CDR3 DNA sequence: TGCAGCGTCCGAGGACAGGGAAAATCTATGAACACTGAAGCTTTCTTT.

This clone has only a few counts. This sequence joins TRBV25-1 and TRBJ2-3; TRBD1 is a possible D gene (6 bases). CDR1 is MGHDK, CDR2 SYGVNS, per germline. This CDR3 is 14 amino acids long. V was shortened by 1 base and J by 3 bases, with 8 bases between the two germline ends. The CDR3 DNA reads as TGTGCCAGCAGTGAATTGAGGGGGACAGATACGCAGTATTTT. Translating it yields CASSELRGTDTQYF.

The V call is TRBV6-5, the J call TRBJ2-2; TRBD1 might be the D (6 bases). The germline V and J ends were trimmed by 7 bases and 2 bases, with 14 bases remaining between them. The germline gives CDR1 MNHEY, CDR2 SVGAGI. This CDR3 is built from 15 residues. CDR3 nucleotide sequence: TGTGCCAGCACCACGGGACAAAGTAACACCGGGGAGCTGTTTTTT. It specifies CASTTGQSNTGELFF.

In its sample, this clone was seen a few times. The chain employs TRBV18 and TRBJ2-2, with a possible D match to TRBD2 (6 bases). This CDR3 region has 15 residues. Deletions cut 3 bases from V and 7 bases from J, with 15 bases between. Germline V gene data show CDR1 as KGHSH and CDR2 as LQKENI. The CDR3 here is CASSPLGGAGGELFF. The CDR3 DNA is TGTGCCAGCTCACCTCTCGGCGGGGCTGGCGGGGAGCTGTTTTTT. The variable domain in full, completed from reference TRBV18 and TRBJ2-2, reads NAGVMQNPRHLVRRRGQEARLRCSPMKGHSHVYWYRQLPEEGLKFMVYLQKENIIDESGMPKERFSAEFPKEGPSILRIQQVVRGDSAAYFCASSPLGGAGGELFFGEGSRLTVL.

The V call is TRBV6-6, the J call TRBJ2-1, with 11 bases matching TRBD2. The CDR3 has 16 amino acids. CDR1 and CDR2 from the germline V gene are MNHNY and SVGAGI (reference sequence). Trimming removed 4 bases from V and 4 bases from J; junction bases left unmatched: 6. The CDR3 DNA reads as TGTGCCAGCAGTTTCGCCGGGACTAGCGGTTACAATGAGCAGTTCTTC. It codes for CASSFAGTSGYNEQFF.

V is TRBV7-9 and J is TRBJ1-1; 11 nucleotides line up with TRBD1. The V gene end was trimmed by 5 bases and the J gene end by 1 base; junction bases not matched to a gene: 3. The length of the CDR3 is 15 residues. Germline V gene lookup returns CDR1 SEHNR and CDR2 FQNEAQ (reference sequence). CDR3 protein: CASSAGQGANTEAFF. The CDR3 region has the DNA TGTGCCAGCAGCGCAGGACAGGGGGCGAACACTGAAGCTTTCTTT.

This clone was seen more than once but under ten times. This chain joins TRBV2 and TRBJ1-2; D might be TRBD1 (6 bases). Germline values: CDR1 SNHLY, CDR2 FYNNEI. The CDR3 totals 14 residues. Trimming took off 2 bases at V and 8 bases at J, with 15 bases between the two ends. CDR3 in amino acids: CASSELVGASGYTF. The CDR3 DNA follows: TGTGCCAGCAGTGAATTGGTGGGGGCGAGCGGCTACACCTTC.

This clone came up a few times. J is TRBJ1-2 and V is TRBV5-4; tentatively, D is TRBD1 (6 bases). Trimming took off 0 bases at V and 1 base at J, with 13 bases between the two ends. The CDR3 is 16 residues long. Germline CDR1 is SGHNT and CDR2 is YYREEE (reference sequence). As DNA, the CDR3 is TGTGCCAGCAGCTTGGACAGGGAGACGGTTAACTATGGCTACACCTTC. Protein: CASSLDRETVNYGYTF.

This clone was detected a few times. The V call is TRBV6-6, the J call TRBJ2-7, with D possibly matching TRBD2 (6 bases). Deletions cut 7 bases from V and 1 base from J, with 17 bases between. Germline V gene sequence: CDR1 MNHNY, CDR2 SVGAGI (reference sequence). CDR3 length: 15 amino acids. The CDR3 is CASTNVGLESYEQYF. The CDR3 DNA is TGTGCCAGCACTAACGTGGGACTGGAGTCCTACGAGCAGTACTTC.

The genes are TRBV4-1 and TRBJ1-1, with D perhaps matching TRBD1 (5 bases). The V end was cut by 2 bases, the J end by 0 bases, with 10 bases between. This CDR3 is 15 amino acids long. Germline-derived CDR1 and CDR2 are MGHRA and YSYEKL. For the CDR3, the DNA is TGCGCCAGCAGCCAACGGGGGGGGGTGAACACTGAAGCTTTCTTT. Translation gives CASSQRGGVNTEAFF.

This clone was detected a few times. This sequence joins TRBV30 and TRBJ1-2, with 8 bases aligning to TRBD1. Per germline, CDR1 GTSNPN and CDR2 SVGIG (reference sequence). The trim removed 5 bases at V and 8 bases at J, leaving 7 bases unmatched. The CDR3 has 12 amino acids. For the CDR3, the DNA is TGTGCCTGGGAGGACAGGGCTCCAGGCTACACCTTC. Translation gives CAWEDRAPGYTF.

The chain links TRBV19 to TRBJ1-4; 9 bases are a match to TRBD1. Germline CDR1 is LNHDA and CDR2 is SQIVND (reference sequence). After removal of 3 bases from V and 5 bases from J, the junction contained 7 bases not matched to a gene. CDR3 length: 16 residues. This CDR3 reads CASSIFAGQGNEKLFF. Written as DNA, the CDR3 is TGTGCCAGTAGTATCTTTGCGGGACAGGGAAATGAAAAACTGTTTTTT.

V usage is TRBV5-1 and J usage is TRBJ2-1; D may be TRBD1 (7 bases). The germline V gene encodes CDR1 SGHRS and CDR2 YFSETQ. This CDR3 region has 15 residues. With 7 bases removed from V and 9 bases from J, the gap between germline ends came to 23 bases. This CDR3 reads CASLQGGGGSSEQFF. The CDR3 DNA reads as TGCGCCAGCCTCCAGGGGGGAGGCGGGTCATCTGAGCAGTTCTTC.

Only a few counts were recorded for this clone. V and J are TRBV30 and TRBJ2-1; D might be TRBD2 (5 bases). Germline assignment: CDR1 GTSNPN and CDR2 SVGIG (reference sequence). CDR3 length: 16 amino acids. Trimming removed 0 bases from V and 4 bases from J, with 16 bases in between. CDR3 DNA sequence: TGTGCCTGGAGTGTACTGGACTCGATCATATACAATGAGCAGTTCTTC. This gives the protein CAWSVLDSIIYNEQFF.

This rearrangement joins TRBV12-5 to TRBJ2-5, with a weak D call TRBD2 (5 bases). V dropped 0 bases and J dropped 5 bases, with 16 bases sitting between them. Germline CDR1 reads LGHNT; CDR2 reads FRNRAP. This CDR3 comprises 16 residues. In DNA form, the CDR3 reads TGTGCTAGTGGTTTGGTACGGGGTTCTAACGAGGAGACCCAGTACTTC. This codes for CASGLVRGSNEETQYF.

CDR3 sequence reads: CASSQAGTVKTQYF. CDR3 coding DNA: TGCGCCAGCAGCCAAGCCGGGACAGTTAAGACCCAGTACTTC. The rearrangement joins TRBV4-1 to TRBJ2-5, with 7 bases fitting TRBD1. Germline V gives CDR1 MGHRA, CDR2 YSYEKL. Unmatched junction bases numbered 5, after V lost 1 base and J lost 6 bases. The CDR3 is 14 amino acids.

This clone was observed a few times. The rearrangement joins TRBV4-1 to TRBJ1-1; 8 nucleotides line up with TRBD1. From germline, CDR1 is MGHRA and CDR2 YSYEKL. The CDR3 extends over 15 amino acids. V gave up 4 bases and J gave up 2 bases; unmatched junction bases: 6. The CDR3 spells CASSRLGQGNTEAFF. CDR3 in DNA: TGCGCCAGCAGCCGCCTAGGACAGGGAAACACTGAAGCTTTCTTT.

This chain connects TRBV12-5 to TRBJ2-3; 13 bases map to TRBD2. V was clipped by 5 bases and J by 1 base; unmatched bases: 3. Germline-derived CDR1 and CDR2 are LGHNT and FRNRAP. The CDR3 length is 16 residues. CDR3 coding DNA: TGTGCTAGTGGTACCGGGACTAGCGGGGGCACAGATACGCAGTATTTT. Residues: CASGTGTSGGTDTQYF.

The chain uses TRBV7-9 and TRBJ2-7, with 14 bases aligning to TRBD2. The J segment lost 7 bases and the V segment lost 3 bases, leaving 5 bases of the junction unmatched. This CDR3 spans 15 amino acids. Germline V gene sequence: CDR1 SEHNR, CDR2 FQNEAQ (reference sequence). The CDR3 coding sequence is TGTGCCAGCAGCTTGGGGACTAGCGGGAGCTGGGAGCAGTACTTC. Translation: CASSLGTSGSWEQYF. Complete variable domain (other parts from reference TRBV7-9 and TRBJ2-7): DTGVSQNPRHKITKRGQNVTFRCDPISEHNRLYWYRQTLGQGPEFLTYFQNEAQLEKSRLLSDRFSAERPKGSFSTLEIQRTEQGDSAMYLCASSLGTSGSWEQYFGPGTRLTVT.

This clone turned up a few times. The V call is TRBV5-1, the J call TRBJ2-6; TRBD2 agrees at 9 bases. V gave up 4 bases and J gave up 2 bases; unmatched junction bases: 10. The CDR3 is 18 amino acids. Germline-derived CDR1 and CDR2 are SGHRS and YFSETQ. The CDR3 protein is CASSPRGLAGTGANVLTF. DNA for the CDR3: TGCGCCAGCAGCCCTCGGGGGCTAGCGGGAACTGGGGCCAACGTCCTGACTTTC.

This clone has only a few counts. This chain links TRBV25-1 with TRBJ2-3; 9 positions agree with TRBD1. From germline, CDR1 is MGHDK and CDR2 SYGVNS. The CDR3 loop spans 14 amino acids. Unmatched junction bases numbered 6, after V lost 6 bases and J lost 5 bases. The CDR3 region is CASSDTGGKDTQYF. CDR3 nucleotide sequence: TGTGCCAGCAGCGATACAGGGGGCAAAGATACGCAGTATTTT.